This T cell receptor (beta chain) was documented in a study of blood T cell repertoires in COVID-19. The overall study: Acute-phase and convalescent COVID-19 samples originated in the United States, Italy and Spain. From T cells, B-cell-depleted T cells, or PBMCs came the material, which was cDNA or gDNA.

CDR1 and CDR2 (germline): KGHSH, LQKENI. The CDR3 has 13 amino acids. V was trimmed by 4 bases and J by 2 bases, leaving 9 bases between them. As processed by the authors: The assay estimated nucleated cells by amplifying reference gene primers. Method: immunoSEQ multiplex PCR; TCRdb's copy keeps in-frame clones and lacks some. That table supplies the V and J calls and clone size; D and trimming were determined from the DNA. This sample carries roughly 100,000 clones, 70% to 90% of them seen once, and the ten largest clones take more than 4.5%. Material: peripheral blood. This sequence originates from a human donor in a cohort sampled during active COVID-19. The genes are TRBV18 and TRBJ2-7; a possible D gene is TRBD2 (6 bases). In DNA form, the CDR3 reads TGTGCCAGCTCACGGGACTCAACCTACGAGCAGTACTTC. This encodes CASSRDSTYEQYF.